This T cell receptor (beta chain) was profiled in a study of blood T cells in healthy people across ages. Whole-study results and caveats: PBMCs that were unsorted prevented a conclusive naive versus antigen-experienced comparison. Measured against age, TCR beta diversity per million T cells decreased in a roughly linear manner. Considered underestimates were the diversity estimates obtained from one million T cells.

Sample-barcoded 5' priming and a J-beta primer mix drove a second PCR of roughly 6 to 12 cycles. Each cDNA molecule carried a tag from a template-switch adaptor that contained 12 random nucleotides. TCRdb redid the calling of the 5' RACE reads with MiXCR, one entry per CDR3 protein. Of roughly 860,000 distinct CDR3 sequences listed, around 62% are singletons. This clonotype showed up just a few times. Its specificity is unknown. The length of the CDR3 is 16 residues. CDR1 SGHVS and CDR2 FNYEAQ come from the germline V gene. After removal of 4 bases from V and 5 bases from J, the junction contained 12 bases not matched to a gene.

The chain employs TRBV7-6 and TRBJ2-5; 8 bases match TRBD2. This receptor was obtained from a man aged 25-45 years in good health. Input material: blood. The CDR3 region has the DNA TGTGCCAGCAGCTCCCTGGTTAGCGGGGTAGGGGAGACCCAGTACTTC. Residues: CASSSLVSGVGETQYF.